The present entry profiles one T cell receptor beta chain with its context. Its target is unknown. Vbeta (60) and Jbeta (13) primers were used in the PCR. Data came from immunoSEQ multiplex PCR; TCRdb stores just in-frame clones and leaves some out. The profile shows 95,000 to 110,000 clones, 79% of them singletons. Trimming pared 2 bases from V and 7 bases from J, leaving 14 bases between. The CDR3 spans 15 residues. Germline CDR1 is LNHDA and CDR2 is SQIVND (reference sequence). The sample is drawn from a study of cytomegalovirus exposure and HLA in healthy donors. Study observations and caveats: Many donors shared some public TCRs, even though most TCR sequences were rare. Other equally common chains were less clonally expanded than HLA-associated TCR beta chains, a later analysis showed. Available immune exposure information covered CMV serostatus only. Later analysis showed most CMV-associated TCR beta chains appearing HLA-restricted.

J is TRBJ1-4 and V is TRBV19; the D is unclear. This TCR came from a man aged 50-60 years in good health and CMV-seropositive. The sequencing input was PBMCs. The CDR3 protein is CASSIIFTVGEKLFF. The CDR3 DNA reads TGTGCCAGTAGTATAATATTTACAGTTGGTGAAAAACTGTTTTTT.